This entry lists 20 T cell receptor beta chains sequenced from one sample in a study of blood T cell repertoires in COVID-19. TCRdb's table, derived via immunoSEQ multiplex PCR, lists solely in-frame clones and lacks some. The sample holds more than 300,000 clones, around 90% seen once. Sequencing was performed on PBMCs or T cells enriched from blood (not recorded which). These receptors were taken from a woman younger than 35 who had recovered from COVID-19.

This clone was found once. This rearrangement joins TRBV2 to TRBJ2-7, with no clear D. Germline CDR1 and CDR2: SNHLY and FYNNEI. The CDR3 runs 12 residues. Trimming took 6 bases from V and 1 from J, leaving 7 bases between them. This chain's CDR3 is CASRGVSYEQYF. In nucleotides, the CDR3 is TGTGCCAGCAGAGGAGTATCCTACGAGCAGTACTTC. Full variable domain (outside the CDR3, taken from reference TRBV2 and TRBJ2-7): EPEVTQTPSHQVTQMGQEVILRCVPISNHLYFYWYRQILGQKVEFLVSFYNNEISEKSEIFDDQFSVERPDGSNFTLKIRSTKLEDSAMYFCASRGVSYEQYFGPGTRLTVT.

The chain links TRBV24-1 to TRBJ1-2; 8 bases align to TRBD1. V shed 7 bases and J 2 bases; nucleotides not matched to a gene: 2. Germline V gives CDR1 KGHDR, CDR2 SFDVKD. This CDR3 has 13 amino acids. The CDR3 region is CATSRGLNYGYTF. The DNA of the CDR3 is TGTGCCACCAGCAGGGGGCTCAACTATGGCTACACCTTC.

This clone occurred once. The rearrangement joins TRBV11-3 to TRBJ1-1; D gene ambiguous. Germline V gene sequence: CDR1 SGHNT, CDR2 YENEEA. CDR3 length: 15 amino acids. V lost 1 base and J lost 1, with 10 bases in between. The DNA of the CDR3 is TGTGCCAGCAGCTTAGGAGGACTCGGGAACACTGAAGCTTTCTTT. Translation gives CASSLGGLGNTEAFF.

The rearrangement links TRBV7-9 to TRBJ1-6, with 9 bases lining up with TRBD1. V shed 5 bases, J shed 6 bases, and the junction held 5 bases outside the gene matches. The CDR3 runs 15 residues. The germline V gene encodes CDR1 SEHNR and CDR2 FQNEAQ (reference sequence). The CDR3 DNA reads as TGTGCCAGCAGCGTGACACAGGGGGCTAATTCACCCCTCCACTTT. Translating gives CASSVTQGANSPLHF.

The chain uses TRBV6-4 and TRBJ1-5; possibly TRBD1 for D (6 bases). The CDR3 totals 15 residues. Germline V lookup: CDR1 MRHNA, CDR2 SNTAGT. Trimming cost V 4 bases and J 3 bases, with 13 bases left between them. The CDR3 spells CASSATGNDNQPQHF. In DNA, the CDR3 is TGTGCCAGCAGTGCAACAGGGAACGACAATCAGCCCCAGCATTTT.

The V and J genes are TRBV3-1 (or the pseudogene TRBV3-2) and TRBJ2-5, with 7 bases matching TRBD2. The J segment lost 7 bases and the V segment lost 1 base, leaving 18 bases of the junction unmatched. Germline CDR1 reads LGHDT; CDR2 reads YNNKEL (reference sequence). This CDR3 is 18 amino acids long. The CDR3 DNA follows: TGTGCCAGCAGCCAAGTAGGCCCAGCGGGGACCGGGTTAGGGACCCAGTACTTC. This translates into CASSQVGPAGTGLGTQYF.

The chain links TRBV10-3 to TRBJ2-3; no clear D gene. The germline V and J ends were trimmed by 8 bases and 5 bases, with 11 bases remaining between them. The CDR3 contains 12 residues. The germline V gene has CDR1 ENHRY and CDR2 SYGVKD. The CDR3 DNA is TGTGCCATCTCGGCGACTGGAGATACGCAGTATTTT. The encoded protein is CAISATGDTQYF.

This clone was recorded only once. This chain joins TRBV15 and TRBJ2-7; D may be TRBD2 (6 bases). CDR3 length: 15 amino acids. Deletions cut 7 bases from V and 0 bases from J, with 16 bases between. CDR1 and CDR2 (germline): LNHNV, YYDKDF (reference sequence). DNA for the CDR3: TGTGCCACCATGGGGCCCGCGGGGAGCTCCTACGAGCAGTACTTC. Its translation: CATMGPAGSSYEQYF.

The genes are TRBV19 and TRBJ2-7; D not certain. V shed 4 bases and J shed 1 base, with 14 bases lying between them. This CDR3 is 15 amino acids long. Germline values: CDR1 LNHDA, CDR2 SQIVND (reference sequence). The CDR3 sequence: CASSTNNRRSYEQYF. DNA for the CDR3: TGTGCCAGTAGTACGAACAACCGGAGATCCTACGAGCAGTACTTC.

This chain links TRBV7-9 with TRBJ1-4; D is possibly TRBD1 (5 bases). Trimming pared 3 bases from V and 1 base from J, leaving 12 bases between. This CDR3 is built from 16 residues. The germline gives CDR1 SEHNR, CDR2 FQNEAQ (reference sequence). The CDR3 here is CASSLAGHETNEKLFF. CDR3 DNA: TGTGCCAGCAGCTTGGCAGGGCATGAAACTAATGAAAAACTGTTTTTT.

The CDR3 is CASSQVVGTRRDQPQHF. The CDR3 DNA follows: TGCGCCAGCAGCCAAGTGGTGGGGACTCGGAGGGATCAGCCCCAGCATTTT. The V and J genes are TRBV4-3 and TRBJ1-5; D possibly corresponds to TRBD1 (5 bases). The CDR3 is made up of 17 amino acids. Germline values: CDR1 LGHNA, CDR2 YSLEER. The ends were cut back, 1 base at V and 5 bases at J, with 18 bases in the middle.

About this clone itself: This sample includes further DNA sequences coding for the same CDR3. The chain links TRBV12-3 or TRBV12-4 to TRBJ1-2, with D maybe TRBD1 (5 bases). The CDR3 has 13 residues. V lost 0 bases and J 3 bases, leaving 5 bases between the germline ends. The CDR3, as DNA: TGTGCCAGCAGTTTAGCAGGGGACTATGGCTACACCTTC. This codes for CASSLAGDYGYTF.

The chain recombines TRBV24-1 with TRBJ2-1, with 11 bases fitting TRBD2. This CDR3 has 17 amino acids. With 4 bases clipped from V and 2 bases from J, the junction kept 6 bases outside the gene matches. Germline CDR1 is KGHDR and CDR2 is SFDVKD. CDR3: CATSDPGLAETYNEQFF. CDR3 nucleotides: TGTGCCACCAGTGACCCGGGACTAGCGGAAACCTACAATGAGCAGTTCTTC.

This clone was detected only once. V and J are TRBV4-1 and TRBJ1-3; 10 nucleotides line up with TRBD1. With V trimmed by 4 bases and J by 2 bases, 2 bases remained unmatched. The germline gives CDR1 MGHRA, CDR2 YSYEKL. The CDR3 runs 15 residues. In nucleotides, the CDR3 is TGCGCCAGCAGCCGAGACAGGGGGCCTGGAAACACCATATATTTT. The encoded protein is CASSRDRGPGNTIYF.

This clone was observed a handful of times. CDR3 DNA sequence: TGTGCCAGCTCCCCTTCCGGGGCAGATACGCAGTATTTT. It encodes CASSPSGADTQYF. The chain links TRBV18 to TRBJ2-3; D perhaps matches TRBD2 (5 bases). Germline CDR1 reads KGHSH; CDR2 reads LQKENI. V was shortened by 6 bases and J by 4 bases, with 11 bases between the two germline ends. The length of the CDR3 is 13 residues.

This chain uses TRBV2 with TRBJ2-5; D gene uncertain. Per the germline V gene, CDR1 is SNHLY and CDR2 is FYNNEI. The CDR3 runs 11 residues. Trimming took 6 bases from V and 1 from J, leaving 3 bases between them. The CDR3 DNA is TGTGCCAGCAGGGCCCAAGAGACCCAGTACTTC. As protein: CASRAQETQYF.

V and J are TRBV6-6 and TRBJ2-7, with D perhaps TRBD1 (6 bases). From germline, CDR1 is MNHNY and CDR2 SVGAGI (reference sequence). The CDR3 is 15 residues long. Trimming left V 4 bases short and J 1 base short, with 14 bases between. CDR3 DNA sequence: TGTGCCAGCAGTTTCCCAGGGGTCCTGTCCTACGAGCAGTACTTC. This gives the protein CASSFPGVLSYEQYF.

Points on this clone: In the same sample, other DNA sequences code for this CDR3. The J gene is TRBJ1-5, the V gene TRBV7-9, with TRBD1 matching 11 bases. V lost 4 bases, J lost 5 bases, and 4 bases stayed unmatched. The CDR3 length is 15 residues. CDR1 SEHNR and CDR2 FQNEAQ come from the germline V gene (reference sequence). This chain's CDR3 is CASSSWTGGDQPQHF. The CDR3 DNA sequence: TGTGCCAGCAGCTCATGGACAGGGGGCGATCAGCCCCAGCATTTT. Full variable domain (missing parts from reference TRBV7-9 and TRBJ1-5): DTGVSQNPRHKITKRGQNVTFRCDPISEHNRLYWYRQTLGQGPEFLTYFQNEAQLEKSRLLSDRFSAERPKGSFSTLEIQRTEQGDSAMYLCASSSWTGGDQPQHFGDGTRLSIL.

The V and J genes are TRBV5-4 and TRBJ1-2, with D perhaps matching TRBD1 (6 bases). CDR1 and CDR2 from the germline V gene are SGHNT and YYREEE (reference sequence). Trimming took off 3 bases at V and 6 bases at J, with 9 bases between the two ends. The CDR3 totals 12 residues. The CDR3 reads CASSWDTDGYTF. In DNA, the CDR3 is TGTGCCAGCAGCTGGGACACAGATGGCTACACCTTC.

The V gene is TRBV10-1, the J gene TRBJ2-2; possible D gene TRBD2, 5 bases. V was cut by 11 bases and J by 2 bases, with 12 bases left in between. This CDR3 has 13 amino acids. Germline CDR1 and CDR2: WNHNN and SYGVQD (reference sequence). The CDR3 here is CAPLRGNTGELFF. In DNA form, the CDR3 reads TGCGCCCCTCTCCGGGGAAACACCGGGGAGCTGTTTTTT.